This entry describes one TCR beta chain. What it binds is unknown. The data are from a study of beta chain features in type 1 diabetes. The study, taken as a whole, reports: The study notes PCR might favor shorter templates equally in patients and controls.

Of the isolated RNA, all was reverse transcribed, and so the sequenced material was expressed TCRB transcripts. Method: immunoSEQ multiplex PCR; TCRdb's copy keeps in-frame clones and lacks some. The sample includes about 370,000 clones, roughly 16% seen only once; the top ten take approximately 0.019%. This CDR3 contains 14 residues. Trimming left V 5 bases short and J 4 bases short, with 17 bases between. CDR1 GTSNPN and CDR2 SVGIG come from the germline V gene (reference sequence). The rearrangement links TRBV30 to TRBJ2-5; D perhaps matches TRBD1 (7 bases). The receptor comes from a young woman in good health. Sequencing was carried out using naive CD4+ T cells from blood. The CDR3 region is CAWGGGRDTETQYF. In DNA form, the CDR3 reads TGTGCCTGGGGAGGGGGCAGGGACACAGAGACCCAGTACTTC.